Following are 26 T cell receptor beta chains from one sample sequenced in a study of neurological immune-mediated disorders. Via MiXCR, TCRdb re-called the 5' RACE reads, giving one row per CDR3 protein. The sample lists about 18,000 distinct CDR3 sequences; 14% were seen once. Material for sequencing was CD4+ T cells from blood. These receptors originate from a woman aged 55-69 years with HTLV-1-associated myelopathy (HAM/TSP).

This clonotype was counted ten times or more. This chain joins TRBV20-1 and TRBJ1-6; perhaps TRBD1 as D (5 bases). The germline V gene encodes CDR1 DFQATT and CDR2 SNEGSKA (reference sequence). Trimming pared 3 bases from V and 8 bases from J, leaving 11 bases between. This CDR3 has 13 residues. Here the CDR3 reads CSARARDDSPLHF. CDR3 bases: TGCAGTGCTAGGGCAAGGGACGATTCACCCCTCCACTTT.

This clonotype is labeled medium-sized. This chain joins TRBV20-1 and TRBJ1-1, with TRBD1 identical over 7 bases. Looked up from germline, CDR1 is DFQATT and CDR2 is SNEGSKA (reference sequence). V gave up 0 bases and J gave up 5 bases; unmatched junction bases: 9. The CDR3 has 15 residues. CDR3 sequence: CSAREKQGLWTEAFF. DNA of the CDR3: TGCAGTGCTAGAGAGAAACAGGGGCTCTGGACTGAAGCTTTCTTT.

This clonotype was recorded at least ten times. The CDR3 coding sequence is TGCAGTGCCCTGGGACAGGAACTCTATGGCTACACCTTC. Its translation: CSALGQELYGYTF. This chain uses TRBV20-1 with TRBJ1-2; 8 bases are a match to TRBD1. The V segment lost 6 bases and the J segment 4 bases; nucleotides outside the gene matches: 7. The V gene's germline CDR1 is DFQATT and CDR2 SNEGSKA (reference sequence). The CDR3 is made up of 13 amino acids.

Ten or more counts support this clonotype. This sequence joins TRBV27 and TRBJ1-2; D possibly corresponds to TRBD1 (6 bases). V was clipped by 2 bases and J by 5 bases, with 18 bases between them. Germline CDR1 is MNHEY and CDR2 is SMNVEV (reference sequence). The CDR3 has 16 residues. The CDR3 DNA is TGTGCCAGCAGTTTACAAGGGGACAAAACCGTATATGGCTACACCTTC. Protein product: CASSLQGDKTVYGYTF.

This clonotype was recorded at least ten times. The rearrangement uses TRBV6-1 and TRBJ1-2; D is unresolved. The germline CDR1 and CDR2 sequences are MNHNS and SASEGT. The CDR3 loop spans 16 amino acids. Trimming took 5 bases from V and 0 from J, leaving 16 bases between them. This CDR3 is CASSRVGSGANYGYTF. CDR3 sequence (DNA): TGTGCCAGCAGTAGAGTAGGTTCTGGGGCTAACTATGGCTACACCTTC.

In its sample, this clonotype was seen many times. J is TRBJ2-3 and V is TRBV20-1; TRBD2 is a possible D gene (6 bases). V was trimmed by 5 bases and J by 2 bases, leaving 11 bases between them. The CDR3 sequence is 13 residues long. Per germline, CDR1 DFQATT and CDR2 SNEGSKA (reference sequence). CDR3 protein: CSALSSATDTQYF. The CDR3 DNA reads TGCAGTGCTTTATCTAGCGCCACAGATACGCAGTATTTT.

Concerning this clonotype itself: Germline and junction disagree at one end, which may indicate a read error. The V call is TRBV20-1, the J call TRBJ2-2; no clear D gene. CDR3 size: 14 residues. CDR1 and CDR2 from the germline V gene are DFQATT and SNEGSKA (reference sequence). The CDR3, as DNA: TGCAGTGCTAGAGATAACGTCGTCACCTGGGAGCTGTTTTTT. Protein sequence: CSARDNVVTWELFF.

This clonotype was detected ten times or more. This chain joins TRBV7-9 and TRBJ2-3; D is possibly TRBD1 or TRBD2 (5 bases each). The V gene lost 8 bases and the J gene lost 2 bases, with 20 bases spanning the gap. The CDR3 loop spans 16 amino acids. The germline V gene encodes CDR1 SEHNR and CDR2 FQNEAQ (reference sequence). The CDR3 here is CASQRRGDHYTDTQYF. The CDR3 DNA follows: TGTGCCAGCCAACGACGGGGCGACCACTACACAGATACGCAGTATTTT.

This clonotype has ten or more counts. This chain links TRBV20-1 with TRBJ2-5, with D perhaps matching TRBD1 or TRBD2 (5 bases each). This CDR3 is built from 13 residues. V lost 6 bases, J lost 5 bases, and 16 bases lay in between. Germline-derived CDR1 and CDR2 are DFQATT and SNEGSKA (reference sequence). CDR3 sequence: CSARDHMGETQYF. DNA for the CDR3: TGCAGTGCCCGGGACCATATGGGGGAGACCCAGTACTTC.

By share of the sample, this clonotype is medium-sized. The V call is TRBV20-1, the J call TRBJ1-5; possible D gene TRBD1, 5 bases. Germline-derived CDR1 and CDR2 are DFQATT and SNEGSKA (reference sequence). This CDR3 spans 13 amino acids. Trimming took 6 bases from V and 4 from J, leaving 13 bases between them. The CDR3 region is CSALRQPNQPQHF. The CDR3 DNA follows: TGCAGTGCCCTCAGACAGCCTAATCAGCCCCAGCATTTT.

This clonotype was picked up many times. The chain combines TRBV29-1 with TRBJ1-3, with TRBD1 matching 7 bases. The CDR3 is 12 amino acids. The V gene end was trimmed by 4 bases and the J gene end by 4 bases; junction bases not matched to a gene: 1. The V gene's germline CDR1 is SQVTM and CDR2 ANQGSEA. The CDR3 DNA follows: TGCAGCGTTGCGGGACAGGGAAACACCATATATTTT. Translated: CSVAGQGNTIYF.

Worth noting for this clonotype: It is unclear where the CDR3 begins or ends on the DNA, so no DNA is shown, and the CDR3 is as TCRdb lists it. The chain joins TRBV5-5 to TRBJ2-2; TRBD2 is the table's D call, not checked against the DNA. Germline values: CDR1 SGHKS, CDR2 YYEKEE (reference sequence). The CDR3 is 22 amino acids long, termini counted. CDR3 loop: CASSFYICSARVAGSQSGELFF.

By sample fraction, this clonotype is medium-sized (0.01 to 0.1%). CDR3 protein: CASSLDFAGRYYGYTF. The CDR3 DNA reads TGTGCCAGCAGCTTGGATTTTGCAGGGAGGTACTATGGCTACACCTTC. This chain joins TRBV5-5 and TRBJ1-2; a weak D match, TRBD1 (5 bases). Germline values: CDR1 SGHKS, CDR2 YYEKEE (reference sequence). V was pared by 0 bases and J by 3 bases, with 15 bases between. The CDR3 is 16 amino acids. The variable domain in full, with the rest retrieved from reference TRBV5-5 and TRBJ1-2, is DAGVTQSPTHLIKTRGQQVTLRCSPISGHKSVSWYQQVLGQGPQFIFQYYEKEERGRGNFPDRFSARQFPNYSSELNVNALLLGDSALYLCASSLDFAGRYYGYTFGSGTRLTVV.

There are many counts of this clonotype. This chain links TRBV5-1 with TRBJ2-3; 10 nucleotides line up with TRBD2. The CDR3 contains 16 residues. With 0 bases clipped from V and 2 bases from J, the junction kept 3 bases outside the gene matches. Germline CDR1 reads SGHRS; CDR2 reads YFSETQ. The DNA for the CDR3 is TGCGCCAGCAGCTTGGACCTAGCGGGGGTCACAGATACGCAGTATTTT. Its translation: CASSLDLAGVTDTQYF.

This clonotype was detected ten times or more. The chain combines TRBV6-5 with TRBJ1-2; D may be TRBD1 (5 bases). V gave up 6 bases and J gave up 4 bases, with 12 bases separating them. This CDR3 has 13 amino acids. Germline assignment: CDR1 MNHEY and CDR2 SVGAGI. As DNA, the CDR3 is TGTGCCAGCAGCCCCCGACAGATCTATGGCTACACCTTC. Its protein product is CASSPRQIYGYTF.

The chain uses TRBV5-1 and TRBJ2-6; D unresolved. Germline V gene data show CDR1 as SGHRS and CDR2 as YFSETQ. Trimming pared 3 bases from V and 0 bases from J, leaving 16 bases between. The CDR3 extends over 18 amino acids. The chain's CDR3 is CASSSGPATTSGANVLTF. In DNA form, the CDR3 reads TGCGCCAGCAGCTCTGGACCGGCCACGACCTCTGGGGCCAACGTCCTGACTTTC.

This clonotype was seen many times. This chain connects TRBV28 to TRBJ2-7; D may correspond to TRBD1 or TRBD2 (5 bases each). Trimming shortened V by 9 bases and J by 3 bases, and 12 bases separated the two germline ends. The CDR3 sequence is 12 residues long. Germline V lookup: CDR1 MDHEN, CDR2 SYDVKM. This CDR3 reads CASTGRLYEQYF. Written as DNA, the CDR3 is TGTGCCAGTACGGGACGGCTCTACGAGCAGTACTTC.

This clonotype was recorded at least ten times. The chain employs TRBV5-1 and TRBJ1-4, with D possibly TRBD1 on 5 matching bases. The V and J ends lost 4 bases and 6 bases respectively, with 13 bases between them. Germline V gives CDR1 SGHRS, CDR2 YFSETQ. The CDR3 consists of 14 residues. The CDR3 DNA follows: TGCGCCAGCAGCACCGGGGACGGGCATGAAAAACTGTTTTTT. This encodes CASSTGDGHEKLFF.

By frequency in the sample, this clonotype is medium-sized. An end of the junction does not agree with germline; a read error may underlie this. This chain links TRBV20-1 with TRBJ1-6; 7 bases line up with TRBD1. CDR1 and CDR2 from the germline V gene are DFQATT and SNEGSKA (reference sequence). The CDR3 totals 13 residues. CDR3 bases: TGCAGTTCTAGGCCGACAGGGTGGACACCCCTCCACTTT. Protein product: CSSRPTGWTPLHF.

This clonotype was counted ten times or more. V gene TRBV18 combines with J gene TRBJ2-5; either TRBD1 or TRBD2 may fit D (5 bases each). Germline V CDR1 and CDR2: KGHSH, LQKENI. The length of the CDR3 is 14 residues. The V end lost 4 bases, the J end lost 2 bases, and 11 bases lay between the germline ends. The CDR3 reads CASSQGTSQETQYF. The CDR3 nucleotides read TGTGCCAGCTCACAGGGGACCTCTCAAGAGACCCAGTACTTC.

In its sample, this clonotype was seen a few times. This may stem from a read error, because a much larger clone lies one nucleotide away. The chain employs TRBV27 and TRBJ2-3; 8 positions match TRBD2. This CDR3 contains 17 residues. CDR1 MNHEY and CDR2 SMNVEV come from the germline V gene (reference sequence). CDR3 DNA: TGTGACAGCAGTTCCCCGTCAAGCGGGGGAAGCACAGATACGCAGTATTTT. It codes for CDSSSPSSGGSTDTQYF.

This clonotype was seen at least ten times. The chain employs TRBV6-2 or TRBV6-3 and TRBJ2-5; 13 bases line up with TRBD2. The CDR3 has 16 residues. Germline trimming cut 4 bases from V and 2 bases from J; bases unmatched to any gene: 4. The V gene's germline CDR1 is MNHEY and CDR2 SVGEGT. The CDR3 reads CASSSGLAGRQETQYF. The CDR3, as DNA: TGTGCCAGCAGTTCGGGACTAGCGGGAAGGCAAGAGACCCAGTACTTC.

This clonotype was recorded a few times. This chain uses TRBV12-2 with TRBJ1-2; the table calls TRBD1, which could not be checked here. TRBV12-2 is an annotated pseudogene. The length of the CDR3 is 18 residues. As DNA, the CDR3 is TGTGCAAGTCGCCCCCTTGGGCTAACAGTGGAGACCAACTATGGCTACACCTTC. Protein sequence: CASRPLGLTVETNYGYTF.

This clonotype was recorded at least ten times. The rearrangement links TRBV5-1 to TRBJ1-1; TRBD1 is a possible D gene (5 bases). CDR3 length: 16 residues. Trimming shortened V by 1 base and J by 1 base, and 14 bases separated the two germline ends. The germline CDR1 and CDR2 sequences are SGHRS and YFSETQ. In DNA, the CDR3 is TGCGCCAGCAGCTTGACCGGGACCGGGTCGAACACTGAAGCTTTCTTT. Translation: CASSLTGTGSNTEAFF.

This clonotype has at least ten counts. The chain combines TRBV5-1 with TRBJ2-1; 11 bases match TRBD2. The CDR3 spans 18 residues. The germline V gene encodes CDR1 SGHRS and CDR2 YFSETQ. Trimming took 1 base from V and 4 from J; bases not matched to a gene: 10. The CDR3 DNA reads TGCGCCAGCAGCTTGTACTCAGTCGGGACTAGCGGTTACAATGAGCAGTTCTTC. Its translation is CASSLYSVGTSGYNEQFF.

The chain employs TRBV20-1 and TRBJ2-1; TRBD1 might be the D (6 bases). From germline, CDR1 is DFQATT and CDR2 SNEGSKA (reference sequence). The CDR3 loop spans 15 amino acids. The V gene lost 6 bases and the J gene lost 5 bases, with 20 bases spanning the gap. CDR3 DNA sequence: TGCAGTGCCCCGGAAAGGGCAGGGGAAAACAATGAGCAGTTCTTC. Translation: CSAPERAGENNEQFF.